The 23 T cell receptor beta chains in this list originate from one sample, sequenced in a study of CD8 T cells in Susac syndrome. Random hexamers were used to reverse transcribe the RNA input (about 0.45 to 1 ug). One entry per CDR3 protein results from TCRdb running MiXCR on the immunoSEQ multiplex PCR reads. The profile shows about 52,000 distinct CDR3 sequences, roughly 93% of them singletons. Specimen: CD8+ T cells from PBMCs. The receptor set was obtained from a human donor with multiple sclerosis.

The chain couples TRBV28 to TRBJ2-7, with TRBD1 matching 8 bases. CDR1 and CDR2 from the germline V gene are MDHEN and SYDVKM. This CDR3 contains 14 residues. V shed 3 bases, J shed 5 bases, and the junction held 6 bases outside the gene matches. CDR3 in DNA: TGTGCCAGCAGTTTGGACAGGGAGGAGGACGAGCAGTACTTC. This translates into CASSLDREEDEQYF.

The chain joins TRBV20-1 to TRBJ2-7; 11 bases line up with TRBD1. In germline, CDR1 is DFQATT, CDR2 SNEGSKA (reference sequence). Losses at the gene ends were 6 bases for V and 2 bases for J; bases not matched to a gene: 3. The CDR3 loop spans 13 amino acids. The CDR3 bases are TGCAGTGCCCGGGACAGGGGGACCTACGAGCAGTACTTC. Translating it yields CSARDRGTYEQYF.

The DNA for the CDR3 is TGCAGTTCTTCGTCGGGAGAGGTAAACGAGCAGTACTTC. Translated, it gives CSSSSGEVNEQYF. This chain links TRBV20-1 with TRBJ2-7, with TRBD2 as a possible D gene (6 bases). The germline V gene has CDR1 DFQATT and CDR2 SNEGSKA (reference sequence). The ends were cut back, 8 bases at V and 5 bases at J, with 19 bases in the middle. The CDR3 is 13 residues long.

The chain has TRBV9 and TRBJ1-2, with TRBD1 identical over 7 bases. V lost 6 bases and J lost 0; bases outside the gene matches: 8. The CDR3 extends over 15 amino acids. The V gene's germline CDR1 is SGDLS and CDR2 YYNGEE. The DNA of the CDR3 is TGTGCCAGCACCTTTGGGACAGCAGCTAACTATGGCTACACCTTC. As protein: CASTFGTAANYGYTF.

V gene TRBV27 combines with J gene TRBJ2-6; D may be TRBD1 (5 bases). The CDR3 has 15 residues. CDR1 is MNHEY, CDR2 SMNVEV, per germline (reference sequence). Trimming removed 6 bases at V and 0 bases at J, with 9 bases between. The CDR3 loop is CASSQRGSGANVLTF. CDR3 sequence (DNA): TGTGCCAGCAGCCAAAGGGGCTCTGGGGCCAACGTCCTGACTTTC.

The gene calls are TRBV7-8 and TRBJ1-2, with TRBD1 identical over 12 bases. Unmatched junction bases numbered 7, after V lost 7 bases and J lost 4 bases. The CDR3 is 15 residues long. In germline, CDR1 is SGHVS, CDR2 FQNEAQ. The CDR3 loop reads CASKTGTGGGYGYTF. CDR3 nucleotide sequence: TGTGCCAGCAAGACCGGGACAGGGGGCGGCTATGGCTACACCTTC. The variable domain in full, completed from reference TRBV7-8 and TRBJ1-2, reads GAGVSQSPRYKVAKRGQDVALRCDPISGHVSLFWYQQALGQGPEFLTYFQNEAQLDKSGLPSDRFFAERPEGSVSTLKIQRTQQEDSAVYLCASKTGTGGGYGYTFGSGTRLTVV.

J is TRBJ2-7 and V is TRBV4-1; 8 nucleotides match TRBD1. The CDR3 is 15 residues long. CDR1 and CDR2 from the germline V gene are MGHRA and YSYEKL. V dropped 2 bases and J dropped 4; count of bases not matched to a gene: 7. The CDR3 loop is CASSQFGRGLYEQYF. DNA of the CDR3: TGCGCCAGCAGCCAATTTGGCAGGGGGCTGTACGAGCAGTACTTC.

The rearrangement joins TRBV27 to TRBJ2-5; D gene ambiguous. CDR3 length: 14 amino acids. Germline V gene lookup returns CDR1 MNHEY and CDR2 SMNVEV (reference sequence). Deletions cut 2 bases from V and 4 bases from J, with 11 bases between. The CDR3 protein is CASSLSGVGETQYF. CDR3 nucleotides: TGTGCCAGCAGTTTAAGTGGGGTTGGAGAGACCCAGTACTTC.

The J gene is TRBJ2-1, the V gene TRBV20-1, with TRBD1 identical over 9 bases. The CDR3 sequence is 18 residues long. With V trimmed by 3 bases and J by 1 base, 13 bases remained unmatched. The germline gives CDR1 DFQATT, CDR2 SNEGSKA (reference sequence). The CDR3 here is CSARDPQLTGGSYNEQFF. CDR3 sequence (DNA): TGCAGTGCTAGGGACCCCCAACTGACAGGGGGGTCCTACAATGAGCAGTTCTTC.

The chain couples TRBV12-3 or TRBV12-4 to TRBJ2-7, with D tentatively TRBD2 (6 bases). The CDR3 spans 16 residues. Trimming stripped 3 bases from V and 2 bases from J, with 17 bases between. The CDR3 loop reads CASSFRRRGRAYEQYF. CDR3 sequence (DNA): TGTGCCAGCAGTTTCAGGAGGAGGGGTAGGGCCTACGAGCAGTACTTC.

This sequence joins TRBV19 and TRBJ1-5; D gene ambiguous. The CDR3 contains 12 residues. Trimming took off 7 bases at V and 7 bases at J, with 11 bases between the two ends. In germline, CDR1 is LNHDA, CDR2 SQIVND (reference sequence). The CDR3, as DNA: TGTGCCAGTATACGGGCCCAGCAGCCCCAGCATTTT. This translates into CASIRAQQPQHF. The variable domain in full, completed from reference TRBV19 and TRBJ1-5, reads DGGITQSPKYLFRKEGQNVTLSCEQNLNHDAMYWYRQDPGQGLRLIYYSQIVNDFQKGDIAEGYSVSREKKESFPLTVTSAQKNPTAFYLCASIRAQQPQHFGDGTRLSIL.

The rearrangement uses TRBV30 and TRBJ1-1; D remains unclear. The germline V and J ends were trimmed by 1 base and 5 bases, with 14 bases remaining between them. Germline values: CDR1 GTSNPN, CDR2 SVGIG (reference sequence). The length of the CDR3 is 14 residues. CDR3 bases: TGTGCCTGGAGTGCGACACACCTTGGGACTGAAGCTTTCTTT. Protein product: CAWSATHLGTEAFF.

V usage is TRBV7-2 and J usage is TRBJ1-4; D may be TRBD1 (5 bases). Germline loops: CDR1 SGHTA, CDR2 FQGNSA. The CDR3 sequence is 16 residues long. Trimming pared 4 bases from V and 2 bases from J, leaving 14 bases between. In DNA form, the CDR3 reads TGTGCCAGCAGCTCAGACAGAGAGGGGACTAATGAAAAACTGTTTTTT. Its protein is CASSSDREGTNEKLFF.

The V gene is TRBV14, the J gene TRBJ2-7; no definite D call. Trimming removed 0 bases at V and 3 bases at J, with 9 bases between. The CDR3 runs to 14 residues. Germline loops: CDR1 SGHDN, CDR2 FVKESK. CDR3 nucleotides: TGTGCCAGCAGCCAAGAAGCCGCGGACTACGAGCAGTACTTC. It yields the protein CASSQEAADYEQYF.

This chain joins TRBV7-9 and TRBJ2-1; maybe TRBD2 (6 bases). The CDR3 length is 14 residues. V shed 5 bases and J shed 4 bases, with 12 bases lying between them. CDR1 SEHNR and CDR2 FQNEAQ come from the germline V gene (reference sequence). CDR3 sequence (DNA): TGTGCCAGCAGCCCCGGGACTCTGTACAATGAGCAGTTCTTC. Translating it yields CASSPGTLYNEQFF.

The V and J genes are TRBV9 and TRBJ1-2, with D possibly TRBD1 on 6 matching bases. Deletions cut 4 bases from V and 3 bases from J, with 13 bases between. Per the germline V gene, CDR1 is SGDLS and CDR2 is YYNGEE. The CDR3 is 14 amino acids. Here the CDR3 reads CASSLKTGHYGYTF. The CDR3 region has the DNA TGTGCCAGCAGCCTCAAGACAGGCCACTATGGCTACACCTTC. Looking up the rest from reference TRBV9 and TRBJ1-2 gives the full variable domain: DSGVTQTPKHLITATGQRVTLRCSPRSGDLSVYWYQQSLDQGLQFLIQYYNGEERAKGNILERFSAQQFPDLHSELNLSSLELGDSALYFCASSLKTGHYGYTFGSGTRLTVV.

The chain has TRBV27 and TRBJ1-4; TRBD1 matches 8 bases. The CDR3 has 13 amino acids. The J segment lost 10 bases and the V segment lost 8 bases, leaving 9 bases of the junction unmatched. The germline CDR1 and CDR2 sequences are MNHEY and SMNVEV (reference sequence). CDR3 protein: CASGPGTGGKLFF. For the CDR3, the DNA is TGTGCCAGCGGACCCGGGACAGGCGGAAAACTGTTTTTT.

This rearrangement joins TRBV12-3 or TRBV12-4 to TRBJ1-5, with TRBD1 matching 8 bases. The CDR3 length is 14 residues. The ends lost 5 bases at V and 4 bases at J; junction bases unmatched: 4. Written as DNA, the CDR3 is TGTGCCAGCAGTAAGGACAGGGCGAATCAGCCCCAGCATTTT. This translates into CASSKDRANQPQHF.

The chain carries TRBV4-1 and TRBJ2-2; D not resolved. With 0 bases removed from V and 0 bases from J, the gap between germline ends came to 17 bases. This CDR3 has 19 amino acids. The germline CDR1 and CDR2 sequences are MGHRA and YSYEKL. The CDR3 bases are TGCGCCAGCAGCCAAGATTTCGGCGCCCCCACTTCGAACACCGGGGAGCTGTTTTTT. Translation gives CASSQDFGAPTSNTGELFF.

The V gene is TRBV7-2, the J gene TRBJ1-2; D is unresolved. The ends were cut back, 6 bases at V and 8 bases at J, with 10 bases in the middle. CDR1 is SGHTA, CDR2 FQGNSA, per germline. There are 11 residues in the CDR3. The CDR3 loop reads CASREGGGYTF. DNA of the CDR3: TGTGCCAGCAGGGAGGGTGGCGGCTACACCTTC.

The rearrangement joins TRBV5-1 to TRBJ2-2; 10 bases line up with TRBD1. V lost 4 bases and J lost 4; bases outside the gene matches: 4. The CDR3 has 15 residues. CDR1 and CDR2 (germline): SGHRS, YFSETQ. The CDR3 DNA reads as TGCGCCAGCAGCGGGGACAGGGGTCCCACCGGGGAGCTGTTTTTT. Protein sequence: CASSGDRGPTGELFF.

This chain joins TRBV19 and TRBJ1-5; TRBD1 aligns across 9 bases. The CDR3 runs to 18 residues. V lost 8 bases, J lost 2 bases, and 16 bases stayed unmatched. Germline-derived CDR1 and CDR2 are LNHDA and SQIVND (reference sequence). The CDR3 DNA sequence: TGTGCCAGTTCGCCCCCGGGACAGGGTGACTACGGCAATCAGCCCCAGCATTTT. Its translation: CASSPPGQGDYGNQPQHF.

The rearrangement uses TRBV25-1 and TRBJ2-5, with D possibly matching TRBD1 (6 bases). Deletions cut 5 bases from V and 0 bases from J, with 7 bases between. The CDR3 has 13 residues. CDR1 MGHDK and CDR2 SYGVNS come from the germline V gene. The CDR3 reads CASSRQDQETQYF. The CDR3 bases are TGTGCCAGCAGTCGACAGGACCAAGAGACCCAGTACTTC.